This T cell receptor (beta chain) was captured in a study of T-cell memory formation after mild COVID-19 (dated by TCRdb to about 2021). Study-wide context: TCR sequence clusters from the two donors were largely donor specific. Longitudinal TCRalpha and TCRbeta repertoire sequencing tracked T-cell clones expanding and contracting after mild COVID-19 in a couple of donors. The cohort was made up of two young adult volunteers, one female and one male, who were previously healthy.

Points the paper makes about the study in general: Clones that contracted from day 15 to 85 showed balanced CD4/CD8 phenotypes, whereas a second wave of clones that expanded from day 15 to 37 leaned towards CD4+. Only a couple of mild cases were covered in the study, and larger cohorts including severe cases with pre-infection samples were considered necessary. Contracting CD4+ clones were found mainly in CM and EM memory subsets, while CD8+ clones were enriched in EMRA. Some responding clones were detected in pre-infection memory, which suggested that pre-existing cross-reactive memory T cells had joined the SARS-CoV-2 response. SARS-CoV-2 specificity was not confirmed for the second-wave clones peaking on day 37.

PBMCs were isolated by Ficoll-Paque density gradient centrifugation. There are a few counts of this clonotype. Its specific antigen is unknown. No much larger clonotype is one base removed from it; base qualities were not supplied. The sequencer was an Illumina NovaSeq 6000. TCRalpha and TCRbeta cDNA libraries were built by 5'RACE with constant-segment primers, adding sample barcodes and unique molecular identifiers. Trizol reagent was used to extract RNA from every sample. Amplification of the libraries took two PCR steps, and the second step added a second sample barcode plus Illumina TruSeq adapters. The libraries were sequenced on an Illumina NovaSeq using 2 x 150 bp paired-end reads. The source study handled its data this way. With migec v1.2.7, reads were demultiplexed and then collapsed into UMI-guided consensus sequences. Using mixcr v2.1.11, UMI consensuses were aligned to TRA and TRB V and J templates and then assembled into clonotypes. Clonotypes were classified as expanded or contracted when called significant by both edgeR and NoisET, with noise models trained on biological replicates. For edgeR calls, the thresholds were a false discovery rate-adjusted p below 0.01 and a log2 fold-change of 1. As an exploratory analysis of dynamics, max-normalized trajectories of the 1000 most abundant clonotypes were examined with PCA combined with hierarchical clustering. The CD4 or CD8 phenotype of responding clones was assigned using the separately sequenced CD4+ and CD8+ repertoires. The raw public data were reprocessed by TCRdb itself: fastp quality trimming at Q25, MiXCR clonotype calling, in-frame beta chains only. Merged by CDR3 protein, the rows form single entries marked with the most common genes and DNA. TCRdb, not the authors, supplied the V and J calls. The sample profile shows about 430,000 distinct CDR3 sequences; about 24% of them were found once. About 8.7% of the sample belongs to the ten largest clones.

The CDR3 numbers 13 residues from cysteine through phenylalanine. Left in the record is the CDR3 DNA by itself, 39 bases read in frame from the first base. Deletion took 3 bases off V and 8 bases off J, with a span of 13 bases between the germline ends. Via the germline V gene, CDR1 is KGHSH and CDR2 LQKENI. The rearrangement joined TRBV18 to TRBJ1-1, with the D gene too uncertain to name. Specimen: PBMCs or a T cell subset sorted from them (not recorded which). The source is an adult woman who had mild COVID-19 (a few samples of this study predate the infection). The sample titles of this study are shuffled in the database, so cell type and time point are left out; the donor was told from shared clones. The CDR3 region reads CASSPRREGEAFF. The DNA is TGTGCCAGCTCACCGCGAAGAGAGGGAGAAGCTTTCTTT.